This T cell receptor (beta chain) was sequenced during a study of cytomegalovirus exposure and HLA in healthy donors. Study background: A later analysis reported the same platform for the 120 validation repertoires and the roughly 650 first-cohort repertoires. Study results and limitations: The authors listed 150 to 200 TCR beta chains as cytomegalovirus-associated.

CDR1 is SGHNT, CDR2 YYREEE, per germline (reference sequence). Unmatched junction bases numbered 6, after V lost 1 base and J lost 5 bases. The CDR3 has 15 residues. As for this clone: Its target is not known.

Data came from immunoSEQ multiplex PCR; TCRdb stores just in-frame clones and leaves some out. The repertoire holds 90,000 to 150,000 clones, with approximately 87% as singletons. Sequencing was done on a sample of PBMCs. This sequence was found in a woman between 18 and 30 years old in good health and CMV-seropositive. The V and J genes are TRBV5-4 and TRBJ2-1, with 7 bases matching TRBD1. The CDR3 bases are TGTGCCAGCAGCTTGTTCGGGACAGAAAACAATGAGCAGTTCTTC. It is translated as CASSLFGTENNEQFF.